The present entry profiles one T cell receptor beta chain with its context. No antigen is known for it. Nothing much larger sits one base from this clone, and base qualities are not available. Reading the label with the study, this specimen's treatment or condition is: some 19 received Ad26.COV2.S at low or high dose, single or two shots; about 5 received placebo; per-sample allocation not given. For vaccine and placebo recipients, the sequenced repertoires came from samples collected on day 63 after the first injection. Between 29 July and 7 August 2020, Cohort 1b enrolled some 25 adults aged 18-55 years at one site in Boston, USA. Ad26.COV2.S was a replication-incompetent adenovirus type 26 vector that expressed a prefusion-stabilized SARS-CoV-2 spike protein derived from the original Wuhan strain. The data belong to a study of Ad26.COV2.S vaccination and SARS-CoV-2 variants (dated by TCRdb to about 2021). At the level of the whole study: Vaccine-arm donors came from COV1001, a multicentre, randomized, double-blind, placebo-controlled phase I-IIa trial of Ad26.COV2.S in healthy adults. Ad26.COV2.S was given intramuscularly at 5x10^10 or 1x10^11 viral particles, as a single shot or as two shots 56 days apart. TCRbeta repertoire sequencing was used to assess the specificity and breadth of SARS-CoV-2-reactive T cell receptors after Ad26.COV2.S vaccination. The TCR-sequenced set comprised about 32 samples: around 20 Ad26.COV2.S vaccine recipients, 5 placebo recipients and 8 SARS-CoV-2 convalescent individuals. Trial participants were randomized into five groups of five: low-dose or high-dose Ad26.COV2.S given once or twice, or placebo on both occasions. Investigators did not know the trial group allocation while performing experiments and assessing outcomes. What the study reported, not specific to this receptor: Non-spike TCR breadth was comparable between vaccine and placebo recipients, consistent with the vaccine containing only spike. After vaccination, spike-specific CD8+ and CD4+ T cell responses were reported to show substantial breadth. Ad26.COV2.S recipients had higher spike-specific TCR breadth than placebo recipients (P = 0.0014). The study was not powered for comparison of responses between vaccine doses or regimens. According to the authors, total T cell responses may have been underestimated by the TCR breadth and depth analyses.

The immunoSEQ Assay was the method used to sequence TCRbeta CDR3 regions. After extraction, genomic DNA underwent amplification by bias-controlled multiplex PCR, followed by high-throughput sequencing. Per the source publication's procedure: Collapsing and filtering of sequences were performed to quantify the absolute abundance of each unique TCRbeta CDR3 region. T cell fraction was estimated by normalizing TCRbeta template counts to usable DNA, which was measured by amplifying reference genes present in all nucleated cells. Repertoire TCRs were annotated as SARS-CoV-2-specific when V gene, CDR3 amino acid sequence and J gene were exactly matched to a known reactive TCR set. The reference SARS-CoV-2 TCR set was obtained from MIRA and was filtered for enrichment in COVID-19-positive ImmuneCODE repertoires, whereby public or cross-reactive TCRs were removed. Using the MIRA antigens, annotated TCRs were further analysed by specific ORF or by position within an ORF. Depth was the summed frequency of annotated unique rearrangements, while breadth was defined as annotated unique rearrangements over total unique productive rearrangements. Two-sided Wilcoxon rank-sum tests were used to compare TCR breadth between groups. TCRdb provides this immuneACCESS table in a form limited to in-frame rearrangements. Some clones are lacking; in checked studies, under half of them reflect an unresolved V gene, and why the rest are absent is not known. That table furnishes V, J and clone size, whereas the DNA furnished D and trimming. The sample profile shows roughly 300,000 clones; 88% of them were found once. The top ten clonotypes cover around 6.6% of the sample.

Reading from cysteine to phenylalanine, the CDR3 counts 14 amino acids. Only the CDR3 portion is preserved as DNA: 42 bases, with reading frame beginning at the first base. The junction carries 6 bases between V and J, which are trimmed by 2 bases and 2 bases respectively. In the germline V gene, CDR1 corresponds to SGHTA and CDR2 to FQGNSA. Source: peripheral blood, taken in a trial of Ad26.COV2.S vaccine versus placebo. The chain is encoded by TRBV7-2 joined to TRBJ1-4, with an unclear D gene assignment. The receptor comes from a person between 18 and 65 years old who received the Ad26.COV2.S COVID-19 vaccine or a placebo. The CDR3 in this case is CASSLFQTNEKLFF. The DNA sequence is as follows: TGTGCCAGCAGCTTATTTCAGACTAATGAAAAACTGTTTTTT.